Shown below are 16 T cell receptor beta chains from a single sample sequenced in a study of cytotoxic CD8 clonotypes in ibrutinib-treated CLL. Only in-frame clones appear in the TCRdb table, and some are missing; sequencing was by immunoSEQ multiplex PCR. Of around 97,000 clones detected, approximately 82% appear once; the ten largest clones hold around 30%. The input for sequencing was PBMCs, taken after 12 months of ibrutinib treatment. The receptors were gathered from a human donor with chronic lymphocytic leukemia.

The chain's CDR3 is CASSLVENTEAFF. For the CDR3, the DNA is TGTGCCAGCAGCTTAGTGGAGAACACTGAAGCTTTCTTT. V is TRBV7-2 and J is TRBJ1-1; D remains ambiguous. Germline V CDR1 and CDR2: SGHTA, FQGNSA. Trimming took off 1 base at V and 1 base at J, with 4 bases between the two ends. There are 13 residues in the CDR3.

This clone has at least ten counts. The gene calls are TRBV27 and TRBJ1-4; D call uncertain. V was clipped by 8 bases and J by 4 bases, with 14 bases between them. In germline, CDR1 is MNHEY, CDR2 SMNVEV (reference sequence). CDR3 length equals 14 residues. In DNA, the CDR3 is TGTGCCAGCGAGTCCGGGTCCTTTAATGAAAAACTGTTTTTT. Translated, it gives CASESGSFNEKLFF.

CDR3 DNA sequence: TGTGCCAGCAGCCCAGCTACAGTTAACACTGAAGCTTTCTTT. It is translated as CASSPATVNTEAFF. The chain has TRBV7-9 and TRBJ1-1; D remains ambiguous. The CDR3 consists of 14 residues. Per the germline V gene, CDR1 is SEHNR and CDR2 is FQNEAQ (reference sequence). Trimming stripped 5 bases from V and 2 bases from J, with 12 bases between.

The chain employs TRBV5-5 and TRBJ2-2; TRBD1 aligns across 7 bases. The CDR3 has 16 residues. V lost 0 bases to trimming and J lost 6 bases; unmatched junction nucleotides: 8. The germline V gene has CDR1 SGHKS and CDR2 YYEKEE (reference sequence). CDR3 region: CASSLAEQGRAGELFF. CDR3 coding DNA: TGTGCCAGCAGCTTGGCCGAACAGGGGCGGGCCGGGGAGCTGTTTTTT.

This chain joins TRBV4-2 and TRBJ2-1, with D unresolved. V was clipped by 4 bases and J by 3 bases, with 10 bases between them. CDR3 size: 14 residues. Germline V gives CDR1 LGHNA, CDR2 YNFKEQ. The CDR3 DNA reads TGTGCCAGCAGCCCACCGCTCGGCTACAATGAGCAGTTCTTC. As protein: CASSPPLGYNEQFF.

The chain has TRBV28 and TRBJ2-3, with D tentatively TRBD1 (5 bases). Germline CDR1 MDHEN, CDR2 SYDVKM. Trimming shortened V by 3 bases and J by 4 bases, and 11 bases separated the two germline ends. The CDR3 has 14 residues. The CDR3 protein is CASSFRQRADTQYF. The CDR3 coding sequence is TGTGCCAGCAGTTTTAGACAGAGAGCAGATACGCAGTATTTT.

This chain uses TRBV27 with TRBJ1-1, with D maybe TRBD1 (5 bases). Germline CDR1 is MNHEY and CDR2 is SMNVEV (reference sequence). CDR3 size: 14 residues. V gave up 6 bases and J gave up 1 base, with 12 bases separating them. CDR3 bases: TGTGCCAGCAGCAGAGGGGCCGAGAACACTGAAGCTTTCTTT. It codes for CASSRGAENTEAFF.

The chain combines TRBV30 with TRBJ2-1; 9 positions agree with TRBD1. The ends lost 4 bases at V and 4 bases at J; junction bases unmatched: 2. This CDR3 spans 13 amino acids. Looked up from germline, CDR1 is GTSNPN and CDR2 is SVGIG (reference sequence). The CDR3 loop is CAWNRGQYNEQFF. Written as DNA, the CDR3 is TGTGCCTGGAACAGGGGGCAGTACAATGAGCAGTTCTTC.

This clone was seen more than once but under ten times. This chain uses TRBV29-1 with TRBJ1-1; perhaps TRBD1 as D (5 bases). The V gene's germline CDR1 is SQVTM and CDR2 ANQGSEA. V lost 7 bases and J 4 bases, leaving 19 bases between the germline ends. CDR3 length: 14 amino acids. CDR3 protein: CSGTPPGRSTEAFF. In nucleotides, the CDR3 is TGCAGCGGCACACCGCCGGGACGTTCCACTGAAGCTTTCTTT.

The CDR3 sequence is CASSLVSGLVAGYGYTF. The CDR3 DNA is TGCGCCAGCAGCTTGGTTTCAGGGCTAGTGGCCGGTTATGGCTACACCTTC. V is TRBV5-1 and J is TRBJ1-2; TRBD1 is a possible D gene (5 bases). V lost 0 bases and J lost 5, with 20 bases in between. The V gene's germline CDR1 is SGHRS and CDR2 YFSETQ. This CDR3 is 17 amino acids long.

This chain connects TRBV7-9 to TRBJ2-3; TRBD1 matches 7 bases. The ends lost 5 bases at V and 6 bases at J; junction bases unmatched: 8. Germline values: CDR1 SEHNR, CDR2 FQNEAQ (reference sequence). CDR3 length: 14 residues. The CDR3 nucleotides read TGTGCCAGCAGCACCGACAGGGTGGTGGATACGCAGTATTTT. This sequence encodes CASSTDRVVDTQYF.

This rearrangement joins TRBV30 to TRBJ2-2; 9 positions agree with TRBD1. Germline loops: CDR1 GTSNPN, CDR2 SVGIG (reference sequence). Trimming cost V 3 bases and J 6 bases; bases outside gene matches: 8. The CDR3 contains 15 residues. The CDR3 here is CAWRDGDRVAGELFF. The CDR3 DNA reads TGTGCCTGGAGGGATGGGGACAGGGTCGCCGGGGAGCTGTTTTTT.

This clone was detected only a few times. The chain joins TRBV7-2 to TRBJ1-6; D gene ambiguous. The V end was cut by 1 base, the J end by 4 bases, with 5 bases between. Germline assignment: CDR1 SGHTA and CDR2 FQGNSA. This CDR3 is 14 amino acids long. The CDR3 nucleotides read TGTGCCAGCAGCTTAGTTGGATATAATTCACCCCTCCACTTT. Translation gives CASSLVGYNSPLHF.

The chain is built from TRBV6-1 and TRBJ2-5; perhaps TRBD2 as D (6 bases). CDR1 is MNHNS, CDR2 SASEGT, per germline. With 7 bases removed from V and 2 bases from J, the gap between germline ends came to 11 bases. This CDR3 comprises 13 residues. The CDR3 sequence: CASTWTIQETQYF. The CDR3 DNA sequence: TGTGCCAGCACCTGGACTATTCAAGAGACCCAGTACTTC.

V usage is TRBV5-5 and J usage is TRBJ2-7; TRBD1 agrees at 10 bases. The CDR3 has 16 residues. The ends lost 4 bases at V and 0 bases at J; junction bases unmatched: 7. Germline V gene data show CDR1 as SGHKS and CDR2 as YYEKEE (reference sequence). The CDR3 loop reads CASSGWTGGYSYEQYF. The CDR3 nucleotides are TGTGCCAGCAGCGGGTGGACAGGGGGTTACTCCTACGAGCAGTACTTC.

V is TRBV4-2 and J is TRBJ2-7; TRBD1 is a possible D gene (5 bases). The CDR3 consists of 16 residues. Germline values: CDR1 LGHNA, CDR2 YNFKEQ. V lost 0 bases to trimming and J lost 5 bases, with 17 bases between them. The CDR3 DNA follows: TGTGCCAGCAGCCAAGAGGCTCAGGGCCGTTCCAACGAGCAGTACTTC. Translated, it gives CASSQEAQGRSNEQYF.